This T cell receptor beta chain was identified in a study of shared clonotypes between healthy human individuals. All donors qualified as healthy HIV-negative adults and had experienced no recent acute infections or vaccinations. The donor cohort consisted entirely of Caucasian adults residing in Nashville, Tennessee. Measured with immunoSEQ multiplex PCR; TCRdb has only the in-frame clones, and not every one. The profile shows about 2,500,000 clones, approximately 94% of them singletons. The count of this clone is one. Trimming removed 1 base at V and 1 base at J, with 10 bases between. Germline-derived CDR1 and CDR2 are GTSNPN and SVGIG (reference sequence). The CDR3 extends over 14 amino acids.

Input material: naive CD4+ T cells sorted from blood. Subset described: CD45RA+ positively selected. This TCR was recovered from a man younger than 35 in good health. V and J are TRBV30 and TRBJ1-1, with D hard to call. CDR3 loop: CAWSASTANTEAFF. CDR3 sequence (DNA): TGTGCCTGGAGTGCATCCACAGCGAACACTGAAGCTTTCTTT. The full variable domain, rest sourced from reference TRBV30 and TRBJ1-1, is SQTIHQWPATLVQPVGSPLSLECTVEGTSNPNLYWYRQAAGRGLQLLFYSVGIGQISSEVPQNLSASRPQDRQFILSSKKLLLSDSGFYLCAWSASTANTEAFFGQGTRLTVV.